Below are 16 T cell receptor beta chains sequenced from a single sample in a study of blood T cell repertoires in COVID-19. TCRdb's table, derived via immunoSEQ multiplex PCR, lists solely in-frame clones and lacks some. In the table there are around 300,000 clones, 86% of which are singletons. Sequencing input: peripheral blood. The source is a woman aged 25 to 39 with active or convalescent COVID-19.

V usage is TRBV5-6 and J usage is TRBJ2-7; 8 positions agree with TRBD2. Germline V CDR1 and CDR2: SGHDT, YYEEEE. The CDR3 has 16 amino acids. The junction had 9 bases not matched to a gene; V was cut back by 0 bases and J by 4 bases. The CDR3, as DNA: TGTGCCAGCAGCTTGGAGGGACGGGGGGGCCGATACGAGCAGTACTTC. It specifies CASSLEGRGGRYEQYF.

The gene calls are TRBV7-2 and TRBJ2-7, with D hard to call. This CDR3 has 13 amino acids. Trimming removed 5 bases from V and 4 bases from J, with 12 bases in between. Germline CDR1 and CDR2: SGHTA and FQGNSA. The CDR3 bases are TGTGCCAGCAGCCCGTCCCTCCTGTACGAGCAGTACTTC. Its protein product is CASSPSLLYEQYF.

The rearrangement joins TRBV4-2 to TRBJ1-2; D unresolved. The V end lost 6 bases, the J end lost 2 bases, and 10 bases lay between the germline ends. Per germline, CDR1 LGHNA and CDR2 YNFKEQ. The CDR3 extends over 13 amino acids. CDR3 amino acids: CASSRAGNYGYTF. In DNA form, the CDR3 reads TGTGCCAGCAGTCGAGCGGGGAACTATGGCTACACCTTC.

The chain recombines TRBV5-6 with TRBJ1-4; TRBD1 matches 10 bases. CDR3 length: 16 amino acids. Looked up from germline, CDR1 is SGHDT and CDR2 is YYEEEE. The V and J ends lost 0 bases and 7 bases, in that order; junction bases with no gene match: 6. The chain's CDR3 is CASSLDRQGAGEKLFF. CDR3 nucleotides: TGTGCCAGCAGCTTGGACAGACAGGGGGCCGGTGAAAAACTGTTTTTT.

V is TRBV4-3 and J is TRBJ1-6; the D gene is possibly TRBD1 (5 bases). Germline V gives CDR1 LGHNA, CDR2 YSLEER. V was clipped by 0 bases and J by 9 bases, with 12 bases between them. The CDR3 is made up of 15 amino acids. The CDR3 loop reads CASSQDRQGLSPLHF. The DNA for the CDR3 is TGCGCCAGCAGCCAAGATCGCCAGGGTCTTTCACCCCTCCACTTT.

This chain links TRBV25-1 with TRBJ2-7, with TRBD1 as a possible D gene (5 bases). Trimming pared 6 bases from V and 3 bases from J, leaving 12 bases between. Germline values: CDR1 MGHDK, CDR2 SYGVNS. The CDR3 extends over 13 amino acids. The CDR3 nucleotides read TGTGCCAGCAGGGAGCAGGGTAGCTACGAGCAGTACTTC. Translating it yields CASREQGSYEQYF.

This sequence joins TRBV7-2 and TRBJ1-3; TRBD1 is a possible D gene (5 bases). V was pared by 6 bases and J by 7 bases, with 16 bases between. The germline gives CDR1 SGHTA, CDR2 FQGNSA. The CDR3 runs to 14 residues. The CDR3 sequence: CASSPPGGWNTIYF. In DNA form, the CDR3 reads TGTGCCAGCAGTCCCCCGGGGGGATGGAACACCATATATTTT.

This CDR3 is CASSPTLAGGYNEQFF. DNA for the CDR3: TGTGCCAGCAGCCCGACGCTAGCGGGGGGGTACAATGAGCAGTTCTTC. The chain combines TRBV7-2 with TRBJ2-1, with 12 bases fitting TRBD2. The germline V gene has CDR1 SGHTA and CDR2 FQGNSA. V dropped 5 bases and J dropped 4; count of bases not matched to a gene: 6. The CDR3 covers 16 residues.

The V gene is TRBV30, the J gene TRBJ1-2, with TRBD1 matching over 9 bases. The V and J ends lost 4 bases and 5 bases, in that order; junction bases with no gene match: 5. The germline gives CDR1 GTSNPN, CDR2 SVGIG (reference sequence). There are 13 residues in the CDR3. The CDR3 sequence: CAWNGQGQYGYTF. For the CDR3, the DNA is TGTGCCTGGAATGGACAGGGGCAGTATGGCTACACCTTC.

As concerns this clone: The same CDR3 also results from other DNA sequences found in this sample. The chain employs TRBV10-3 and TRBJ1-1, with D hard to call. CDR1 is ENHRY and CDR2 is SYGVKD in the germline V gene. This CDR3 comprises 13 residues. V lost 6 bases and J lost 1, with 9 bases in between. The CDR3 spells CAIRGTENTEAFF. CDR3 sequence (DNA): TGTGCCATCAGAGGTACAGAGAACACTGAAGCTTTCTTT.

The V and J genes are TRBV24-1 and TRBJ2-2, with D possibly TRBD2 on 5 matching bases. Trimming stripped 0 bases from V and 6 bases from J, with 10 bases between. Germline CDR1 is KGHDR and CDR2 is SFDVKD. This CDR3 is built from 15 residues. The CDR3 is CATSDLSRGSGELFF. CDR3 nucleotides: TGTGCCACCAGTGATTTGAGTAGAGGGTCCGGGGAGCTGTTTTTT.

The chain has TRBV5-1 and TRBJ1-1; D is ambiguous. V lost 10 bases to trimming and J lost 6 bases, with 22 bases between them. CDR1 is SGHRS and CDR2 is YFSETQ in the germline V gene. CDR3 size: 14 residues. DNA of the CDR3: TGCGCCTCGAGGGAGTCGGCATCGGCGGCTGAAGCTTTCTTT. Protein sequence: CASRESASAAEAFF. The variable domain in full, completed from reference TRBV5-1 and TRBJ1-1, reads KAGVTQTPRYLIKTRGQQVTLSCSPISGHRSVSWYQQTPGQGLQFLFEYFSETQRNKGNFPGRFSGRQFSNSRSEMNVSTLELGDSALYLCASRESASAAEAFFGQGTRLTVV.

The chain uses TRBV4-2 and TRBJ1-1; no reliable D call. The CDR3 extends over 14 amino acids. V was pared by 1 base and J by 5 bases, with 11 bases between. CDR1 is LGHNA, CDR2 YNFKEQ, per germline. CDR3 amino acids: CASSQARIKTEAFF. In DNA, the CDR3 is TGTGCCAGCAGCCAAGCCAGGATAAAGACTGAAGCTTTCTTT.

The chain is built from TRBV19 and TRBJ2-3, with D possibly being TRBD2 (6 bases). Germline values: CDR1 LNHDA, CDR2 SQIVND (reference sequence). V lost 9 bases and J lost 2, with 21 bases in between. This CDR3 comprises 16 residues. The CDR3 DNA is TGTGCCAGGGCCACCACCGGGACTCCGTTCACAGATACGCAGTATTTT. Translated: CARATTGTPFTDTQYF. The full variable domain, rest sourced from reference TRBV19 and TRBJ2-3, is DGGITQSPKYLFRKEGQNVTLSCEQNLNHDAMYWYRQDPGQGLRLIYYSQIVNDFQKGDIAEGYSVSREKKESFPLTVTSAQKNPTAFYLCARATTGTPFTDTQYFGPGTRLTVL.

J is TRBJ1-1 and V is TRBV19; D may be TRBD1 (6 bases). The germline gives CDR1 LNHDA, CDR2 SQIVND (reference sequence). The CDR3 consists of 15 residues. V dropped 3 bases and J dropped 5 bases, with 16 bases sitting between them. Written as DNA, the CDR3 is TGTGCCAGTAGTATTGTTGGGGGTGGACAGACTGAAGCTTTCTTT. Its translation: CASSIVGGGQTEAFF.

CDR3 DNA sequence: TGTGCCAGTACCCCTACCGGGCTAGCTTCCTACAATGAGCAGTTCTTC. It yields the protein CASTPTGLASYNEQFF. This chain links TRBV19 with TRBJ2-1; a possible D gene is TRBD2 (5 bases). From germline, CDR1 is LNHDA and CDR2 SQIVND (reference sequence). The ends were cut back, 7 bases at V and 1 base at J, with 17 bases in the middle. This CDR3 is built from 16 residues.